These 5 T cell receptor beta chains came from one sample sequenced in a study of blood T cell repertoires in COVID-19. TCRdb's table, derived via immunoSEQ multiplex PCR, lists solely in-frame clones and lacks some. The table shows approximately 360,000 clones, with roughly 88% occurring only once. The material sequenced was PBMCs or T cells enriched from blood (not recorded which). The receptors were gathered from a woman in her twenties or thirties with acute COVID-19.

This sequence joins TRBV19 and TRBJ2-5; possible D gene TRBD1, 6 bases. The length of the CDR3 is 14 residues. V lost 7 bases, J lost 5 bases, and 17 bases lay in between. Germline CDR1 and CDR2: LNHDA and SQIVND (reference sequence). This CDR3 is CASTPRWGQETQYF. The DNA of the CDR3 is TGTGCCAGTACCCCGCGGTGGGGGCAGGAGACCCAGTACTTC.

The CDR3 DNA reads as TGCGCCAGCAGCTCCTCGCCAGGGGGCGCGAACACCGGGGAGCTGTTTTTT. It yields the protein CASSSSPGGANTGELFF. The chain recombines TRBV5-1 with TRBJ2-2, with TRBD1 identical over 8 bases. The germline V gene has CDR1 SGHRS and CDR2 YFSETQ. The V segment lost 3 bases and the J segment 0 bases; nucleotides outside the gene matches: 7. This CDR3 has 17 residues.

The V gene is TRBV5-1, the J gene TRBJ2-6; D might be TRBD1 (6 bases). Trimming stripped 0 bases from V and 0 bases from J, with 7 bases between. Germline values: CDR1 SGHRS, CDR2 YFSETQ. The CDR3 has 16 amino acids. The CDR3, as DNA: TGCGCCAGCAGCTTGGCACAGGGCTCTGGGGCCAACGTCCTGACTTTC. Its protein is CASSLAQGSGANVLTF.

The V gene is TRBV12-3 or TRBV12-4, the J gene TRBJ2-1; tentative D call: TRBD1 (6 bases). This CDR3 spans 13 amino acids. V gave up 4 bases and J gave up 10 bases, with 14 bases separating them. In DNA form, the CDR3 reads TGTGCCAGCAGTTCTCCCGGACAGCTCGAGCAGTTCTTC. This gives the protein CASSSPGQLEQFF.

CDR3 in amino acids: CASSPTLRTDYEQYF. The CDR3 region has the DNA TGCGCCAGCAGCCCCACCTTGAGGACAGACTACGAGCAGTACTTC. The chain employs TRBV5-1 and TRBJ2-7; TRBD1 might be the D (6 bases). This CDR3 comprises 15 residues. V lost 4 bases, J lost 3 bases, and 17 bases lay in between. In germline, CDR1 is SGHRS, CDR2 YFSETQ.